These 21 T cell receptor beta chains came from one sample sequenced in a study of T cell responses to AZD1222 COVID-19 vaccine. TCRdb keeps only in-frame clones here, not all; method: immunoSEQ multiplex PCR. The sample contains roughly 100,000 clones, approximately 81% of which appear only once. The sequencing used peripheral blood, collected on day 0 of AZD1222 vaccination. The receptors derive from an adult in good health.

This rearrangement joins TRBV15 to TRBJ1-2, with a weak D call TRBD1 (5 bases). The CDR3 has 14 amino acids. CDR1 and CDR2 (germline): LNHNV, YYDKDF (reference sequence). Trimming removed 1 base from V and 5 bases from J, with 11 bases in between. CDR3 region: CATSRGSGLYGYTF. DNA for the CDR3: TGTGCCACCAGCAGAGGGTCAGGGCTATATGGCTACACCTTC.

The V call is TRBV18, the J call TRBJ1-2, with D tentatively TRBD1 (6 bases). V was clipped by 0 bases and J by 3 bases, with 11 bases between them. This CDR3 spans 15 amino acids. Germline V lookup: CDR1 KGHSH, CDR2 LQKENI. The CDR3 region has the DNA TGTGCCAGCTCACCACCGTACAGGGAGGACTATGGCTACACCTTC. Translation gives CASSPPYREDYGYTF.

This clone turned up a few times. This chain uses TRBV7-2 with TRBJ1-4; D is undetermined. V dropped 1 base and J dropped 8 bases, with 14 bases sitting between them. CDR1 and CDR2 (germline): SGHTA, FQGNSA. This CDR3 has 15 residues. CDR3 sequence: CASSLEPLSYEKLFF. In DNA, the CDR3 is TGTGCCAGCAGCTTAGAACCCCTAAGTTACGAAAAACTGTTTTTT.

This chain links TRBV5-6 with TRBJ1-3; weak D call: TRBD1 (6 bases). The CDR3 is 15 residues long. Germline assignment: CDR1 SGHDT and CDR2 YYEEEE. Trimming removed 3 bases from V and 4 bases from J, with 14 bases in between. The CDR3 nucleotides read TGTGCCAGCAGCTGGGGGCAGGGGACCGGAAACACCATATATTTT. As protein: CASSWGQGTGNTIYF. The whole variable domain, filled in from reference TRBV5-6 and TRBJ1-3, reads DAGVTQSPTHLIKTRGQQVTLRCSPKSGHDTVSWYQQALGQGPQFIFQYYEEEERQRGNFPDRFSGHQFPNYSSELNVNALLLGDSALYLCASSWGQGTGNTIYFGEGSWLTVV.

This clone was observed a few times. The chain links TRBV5-1 to TRBJ2-7, with 7 positions matching TRBD1. The CDR3 has 16 amino acids. The trim removed 5 bases at V and 2 bases at J, leaving 13 bases unmatched. The germline gives CDR1 SGHRS, CDR2 YFSETQ. The CDR3 protein is CASRDPTGWNPYEQYF. DNA for the CDR3: TGCGCCAGCAGGGACCCGACAGGGTGGAATCCCTACGAGCAGTACTTC.

A few counts support this clone. The chain has TRBV28 and TRBJ1-2; the D is unclear. There are 12 residues in the CDR3. Trimming pared 11 bases from V and 0 bases from J, leaving 10 bases between. The germline CDR1 and CDR2 sequences are MDHEN and SYDVKM. The CDR3 protein is CAAGPPNYGYTF. CDR3 nucleotides: TGTGCCGCAGGCCCACCTAACTATGGCTACACCTTC.

The chain recombines TRBV6-1 with TRBJ1-2; a weak D match, TRBD1 (5 bases). CDR1 is MNHNS and CDR2 is SASEGT in the germline V gene. The ends were cut back, 2 bases at V and 4 bases at J, with 8 bases in the middle. This CDR3 contains 13 residues. The CDR3 here is CASSERGIYGYTF. The CDR3, as DNA: TGTGCCAGCAGTGAAAGGGGCATCTATGGCTACACCTTC.

The chain employs TRBV11-2 and TRBJ1-2; possible D gene TRBD1, 6 bases. The CDR3 is 13 amino acids. Deletions cut 0 bases from V and 4 bases from J, with 6 bases between. In germline, CDR1 is SGHAT, CDR2 FQNNGV. The CDR3 DNA reads as TGTGCCAGCAGCTTAGACAGGGGCTATGGCTACACCTTC. Encoded protein: CASSLDRGYGYTF.

The chain carries TRBV30 and TRBJ1-4; possible D gene TRBD1, 5 bases. Trimming removed 2 bases from V and 4 bases from J, with 11 bases in between. The CDR3 loop spans 14 amino acids. Germline V gene data show CDR1 as GTSNPN and CDR2 as SVGIG (reference sequence). The DNA of the CDR3 is TGTGCCTGGAGTATGGGACGGAATAATGAAAAACTGTTTTTT. Its protein product is CAWSMGRNNEKLFF.

The chain couples TRBV3-1 (or the pseudogene TRBV3-2) to TRBJ2-7; 10 nucleotides match TRBD2. The CDR3 runs to 16 residues. CDR1 LGHDT and CDR2 YNNKEL come from the germline V gene (reference sequence). Unmatched junction bases numbered 7, after V lost 1 base and J lost 4 bases. CDR3 in DNA: TGTGCCAGCAGCCAAGGCTCTAGCGGGAGATTTTACGAGCAGTACTTC. It encodes CASSQGSSGRFYEQYF.

This rearrangement joins TRBV5-1 to TRBJ2-1; a possible D gene is TRBD2 (6 bases). This CDR3 has 15 residues. CDR1 and CDR2 (germline): SGHRS, YFSETQ. V lost 5 bases and J 4 bases, leaving 16 bases between the germline ends. The CDR3 here is CASSSAGLVYNEQFF. For the CDR3, the DNA is TGCGCCAGCAGTTCCGCGGGACTGGTTTACAATGAGCAGTTCTTC.

The V call is TRBV2, the J call TRBJ1-1; D is undetermined. The V gene's germline CDR1 is SNHLY and CDR2 FYNNEI. This CDR3 contains 11 residues. V was clipped by 8 bases and J by 0 bases, with 4 bases between them. The CDR3 DNA sequence: TGTGCCAGCTCCATGAACACTGAAGCTTTCTTT. Its translation: CASSMNTEAFF.

The genes are TRBV27 and TRBJ2-4, with a weak D call TRBD1 (5 bases). Germline CDR1 and CDR2: MNHEY and SMNVEV (reference sequence). The germline V and J ends were trimmed by 6 bases and 0 bases, with 18 bases remaining between them. CDR3 length: 17 amino acids. The CDR3 spells CASSLDRTRGAKNIQYF. DNA of the CDR3: TGTGCCAGCAGCCTTGACAGAACCCGAGGAGCCAAAAACATTCAGTACTTC.

V is TRBV29-1 and J is TRBJ1-1; 8 bases agree with TRBD1. This CDR3 is built from 12 residues. Germline-derived CDR1 and CDR2 are SQVTM and ANQGSEA. V shed 2 bases and J 4 bases; nucleotides not matched to a gene: 0. The CDR3 DNA reads TGCAGCGTTGAAACAGGGGGCACTGAAGCTTTCTTT. Protein sequence: CSVETGGTEAFF.

This clone was found once. The chain combines TRBV3-1 (or the pseudogene TRBV3-2) with TRBJ1-6, with D uncertain. The germline CDR1 and CDR2 sequences are LGHDT and YNNKEL (reference sequence). This CDR3 comprises 14 residues. V was clipped by 2 bases and J by 6 bases, with 8 bases between them. The CDR3 reads CASSQPGINSPLHF. The DNA of the CDR3 is TGTGCCAGCAGCCAACCCGGGATTAATTCACCCCTCCACTTT.

This clone was seen more than once but under ten times. V is TRBV10-3 and J is TRBJ2-2; D is ambiguous. The CDR3 contains 14 residues. V dropped 2 bases and J dropped 1 base, with 5 bases sitting between them. Germline V CDR1 and CDR2: ENHRY, SYGVKD. The CDR3 DNA sequence: TGTGCCATCAGTGAGACAATGAACACCGGGGAGCTGTTTTTT. Its protein product is CAISETMNTGELFF.

The rearrangement joins TRBV19 to TRBJ1-1; 7 bases map to TRBD1. V trimming: 2 bases; J trimming: 11 bases; junction bases outside the gene matches: 5. Looked up from germline, CDR1 is LNHDA and CDR2 is SQIVND (reference sequence). This CDR3 has 12 amino acids. DNA for the CDR3: TGTGCCAGTAGTATAAGAGACAGGGCCGCTTTCTTT. Translation: CASSIRDRAAFF.

The V and J genes are TRBV28 and TRBJ1-6; D gene unclear. V was cut by 1 base and J by 7 bases, with 14 bases left in between. The CDR3 contains 16 residues. CDR1 is MDHEN, CDR2 SYDVKM, per germline. The CDR3 DNA reads TGTGCCAGCAGTTTATACGGCACCGGGGTCAATTCACCCCTCCACTTT. Translated: CASSLYGTGVNSPLHF.

The chain joins TRBV6-5 to TRBJ1-1; D possibly corresponds to TRBD1 (5 bases). Germline lookup yields CDR1 MNHEY and CDR2 SVGAGI. This CDR3 has 13 residues. V lost 7 bases and J lost 4, with 13 bases in between. Here the CDR3 DNA reads TGTGCCAGCACCCGGACATCCGGCACTGAAGCTTTCTTT. Amino acids: CASTRTSGTEAFF.

This rearrangement joins TRBV7-9 to TRBJ1-4; the match to TRBD1 covers 7 bases. Germline V gives CDR1 SEHNR, CDR2 FQNEAQ (reference sequence). The CDR3 totals 18 residues. Trimming cost V 8 bases and J 5 bases; bases outside gene matches: 20. CDR3 sequence: CASHSGEGAKVVNEKLFF. The DNA of the CDR3 is TGTGCCAGCCACTCCGGGGAGGGGGCGAAGGTGGTGAATGAAAAACTGTTTTTT.

J is TRBJ1-3 and V is TRBV9, with 7 bases aligning to TRBD1. The CDR3 is 19 residues long. Germline V gene sequence: CDR1 SGDLS, CDR2 YYNGEE. J gave up 0 bases and V 3 bases, and 15 bases lay outside the gene matches. CDR3 in amino acids: CASSARGYTGAFSGNTIYF. The CDR3 DNA reads TGTGCCAGCAGCGCAAGGGGTTACACAGGGGCCTTCTCTGGAAACACCATATATTTT.